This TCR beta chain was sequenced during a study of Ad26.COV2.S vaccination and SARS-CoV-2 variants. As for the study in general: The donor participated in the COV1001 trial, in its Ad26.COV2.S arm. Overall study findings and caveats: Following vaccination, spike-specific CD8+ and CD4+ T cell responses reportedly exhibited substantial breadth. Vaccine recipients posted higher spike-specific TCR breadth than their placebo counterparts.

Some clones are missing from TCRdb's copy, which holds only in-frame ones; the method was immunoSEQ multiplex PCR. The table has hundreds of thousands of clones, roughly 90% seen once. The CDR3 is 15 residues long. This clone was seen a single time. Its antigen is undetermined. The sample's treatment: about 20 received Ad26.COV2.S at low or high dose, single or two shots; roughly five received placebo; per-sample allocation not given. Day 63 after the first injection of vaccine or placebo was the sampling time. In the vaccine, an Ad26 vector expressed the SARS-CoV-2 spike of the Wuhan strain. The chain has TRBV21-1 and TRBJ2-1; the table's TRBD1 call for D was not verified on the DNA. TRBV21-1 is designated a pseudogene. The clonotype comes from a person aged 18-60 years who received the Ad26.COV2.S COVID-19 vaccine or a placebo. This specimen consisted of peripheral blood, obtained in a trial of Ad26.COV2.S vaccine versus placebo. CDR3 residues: CASSAGRQGANEQFF. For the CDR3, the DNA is TGTGCCAGCAGCGCGGGGAGACAGGGGGCCAATGAGCAGTTCTTC.